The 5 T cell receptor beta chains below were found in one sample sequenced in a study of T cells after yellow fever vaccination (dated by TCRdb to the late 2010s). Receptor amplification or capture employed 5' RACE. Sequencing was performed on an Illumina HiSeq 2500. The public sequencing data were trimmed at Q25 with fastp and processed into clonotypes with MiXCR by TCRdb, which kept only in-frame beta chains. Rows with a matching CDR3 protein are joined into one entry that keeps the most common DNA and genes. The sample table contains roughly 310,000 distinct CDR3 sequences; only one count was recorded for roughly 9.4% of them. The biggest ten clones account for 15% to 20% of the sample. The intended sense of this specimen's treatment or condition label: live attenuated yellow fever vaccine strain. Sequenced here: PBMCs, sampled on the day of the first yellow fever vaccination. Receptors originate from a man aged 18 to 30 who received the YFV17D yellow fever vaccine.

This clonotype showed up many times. DNA for the CDR3: TGTGCCAGCAGCAAAGGGGAAGACTACGAGCAGTACTTC. It encodes CASSKGEDYEQYF. The chain carries TRBV21-1 and TRBJ2-7. TRBV21-1 is described as a pseudogene. CDR3 length: 13 residues.

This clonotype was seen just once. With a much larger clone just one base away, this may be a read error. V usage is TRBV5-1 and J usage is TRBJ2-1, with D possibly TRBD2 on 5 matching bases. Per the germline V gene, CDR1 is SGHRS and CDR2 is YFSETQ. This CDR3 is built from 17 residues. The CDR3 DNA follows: TGCGCCAGCAGCTTGCGGGCGGGTCCTCAACTATACAATCAGCAGTTCTTC. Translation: CASSLRAGPQLYNQQFF.

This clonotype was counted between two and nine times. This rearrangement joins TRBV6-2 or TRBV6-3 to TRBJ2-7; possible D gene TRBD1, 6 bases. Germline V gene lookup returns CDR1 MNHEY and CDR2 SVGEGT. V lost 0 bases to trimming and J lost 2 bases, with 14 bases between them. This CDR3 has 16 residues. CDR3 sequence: CASSYSTLGTPYEQYV. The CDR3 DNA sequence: TGTGCCAGCAGTTACTCGACCTTGGGGACACCCTACGAGCAGTACGTC.

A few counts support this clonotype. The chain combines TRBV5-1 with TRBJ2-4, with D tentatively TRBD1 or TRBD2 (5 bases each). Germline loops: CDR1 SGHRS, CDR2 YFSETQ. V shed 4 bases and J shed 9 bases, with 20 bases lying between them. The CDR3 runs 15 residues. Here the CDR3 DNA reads TGCGCCAGCAGCCCGGAAGGGGCCCGGGGTGTCATTCAGTACTTC. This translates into CASSPEGARGVIQYF.

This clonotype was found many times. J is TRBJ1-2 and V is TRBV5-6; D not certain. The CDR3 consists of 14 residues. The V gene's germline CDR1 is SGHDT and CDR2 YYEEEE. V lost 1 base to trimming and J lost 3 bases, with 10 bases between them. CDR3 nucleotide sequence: TGTGCCAGCAGCTTGTCGTCACCAGACTATGGCTACACCTTC. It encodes CASSLSSPDYGYTF.